These 2 T cell receptor beta chains share one sample of origin, sequenced in a study of radiotherapy plus CTLA-4 blockade in lung cancer. Sequencing was performed with immunoSEQ multiplex PCR; in TCRdb, only in-frame clones are kept and a portion is missing. This sample has tens of thousands of clones, with about 75% found just once. The sample here was peripheral blood, taken from a patient treated with radiotherapy plus ipilimumab. The receptors shown here come from a human donor with non-small cell lung cancer that progressed on radiotherapy plus ipilimumab.

The CDR3 sequence is CASLIRLTGFTYEQYF. CDR3 bases: TGCGCCAGCCTCATACGCCTGACAGGGTTTACCTACGAGCAGTACTTC. The chain recombines TRBV4-1 with TRBJ2-7; 7 nucleotides line up with TRBD1. This CDR3 contains 16 residues. Germline V gene lookup returns CDR1 MGHRA and CDR2 YSYEKL. The J segment lost 2 bases and the V segment lost 8 bases, leaving 15 bases of the junction unmatched.

The chain uses TRBV27 and TRBJ1-1, with TRBD1 matching 9 bases. The CDR3 sequence is 18 residues long. With V trimmed by 2 bases and J by 1 base, 11 bases remained unmatched. Germline V gives CDR1 MNHEY, CDR2 SMNVEV (reference sequence). CDR3 bases: TGTGCCAGCAGTTTACTGGTCGGGACAGGGCGAGGGAACACTGAAGCTTTCTTT. Protein: CASSLLVGTGRGNTEAFF.